Below, 30 T cell receptor beta chains from the same sample are listed, as sequenced in a study of blood T cell repertoires in COVID-19. Profiled with immunoSEQ multiplex PCR; TCRdb holds only in-frame clones, not every one. The table lists some 120,000 clones, about 74% of them singletons. What was sequenced was peripheral blood. These receptors originate from an elderly man with COVID-19, enrolled during active disease.

This sequence joins TRBV19 and TRBJ1-3; D may be TRBD1 (6 bases). V lost 9 bases and J 0 bases, leaving 9 bases between the germline ends. Germline CDR1 is LNHDA and CDR2 is SQIVND (reference sequence). The CDR3 runs 13 residues. The CDR3 reads CARPGHSGNTIYF. CDR3 nucleotide sequence: TGTGCCAGGCCGGGACACTCTGGAAACACCATATATTTT.

This clone was counted a single time. V and J are TRBV2 and TRBJ1-2; no clear D. The CDR3 runs 13 residues. V lost 2 bases and J 8 bases, leaving 12 bases between the germline ends. In germline, CDR1 is SNHLY, CDR2 FYNNEI. The CDR3 reads CASSESEGGGYTF. DNA for the CDR3: TGTGCCAGCAGTGAATCGGAGGGAGGCGGCTACACCTTC.

The chain is built from TRBV18 and TRBJ2-7, with 7 bases aligning to TRBD1. J was trimmed by 7 bases and V by 3 bases; bases with no gene match: 15. The CDR3 runs to 16 residues. Germline loops: CDR1 KGHSH, CDR2 LQKENI. CDR3 nucleotide sequence: TGTGCCAGCTCACCCGCGGCGACCGGGACAGACGGAGAGCAGTACTTC. It translates to CASSPAATGTDGEQYF.

The chain employs TRBV6-5 and TRBJ2-7, with 8 bases that match TRBD1. The CDR3 is made up of 14 amino acids. V dropped 6 bases and J dropped 3; count of bases not matched to a gene: 7. Per the germline V gene, CDR1 is MNHEY and CDR2 is SVGAGI. The CDR3 DNA reads as TGTGCCAGCAGCTTCGGACAGGGCCTCTACGAGCAGTACTTC. Amino acids: CASSFGQGLYEQYF.

The genes are TRBV7-9 and TRBJ2-1, with TRBD2 as a possible D gene (5 bases). The CDR3 totals 19 residues. The V gene's germline CDR1 is SEHNR and CDR2 FQNEAQ (reference sequence). The V and J ends lost 1 base and 0 bases respectively, with 19 bases between them. CDR3 bases: TGTGCCAGCAGCTTAGGAGTGCTGGCTAGCTCGTTCTCCTACAATGAGCAGTTCTTC. This sequence encodes CASSLGVLASSFSYNEQFF.

V usage is TRBV11-3 and J usage is TRBJ2-3, with 12 positions matching TRBD1. This CDR3 spans 14 amino acids. The V and J ends lost 8 bases and 4 bases, in that order; junction bases with no gene match: 4. The germline V gene has CDR1 SGHNT and CDR2 YENEEA. In nucleotides, the CDR3 is TGTGCCAGCTCGGGACAGGGGGCCTCAGATACGCAGTATTTT. Translated: CASSGQGASDTQYF.

V is TRBV29-1 and J is TRBJ2-7, with 13 nucleotides matching TRBD2. The germline V gene encodes CDR1 SQVTM and CDR2 ANQGSEA. The CDR3 has 17 residues. V shed 2 bases and J 3 bases; nucleotides not matched to a gene: 10. CDR3 loop: CSVENTGLAGESYEQYF. CDR3 nucleotides: TGCAGCGTTGAAAACACCGGACTAGCGGGAGAAAGCTACGAGCAGTACTTC.

In its sample, this clone was seen once. This chain connects TRBV27 to TRBJ2-3, with TRBD2 as a possible D gene (6 bases). Trimming cost V 0 bases and J 1 base, with 11 bases left between them. In germline, CDR1 is MNHEY, CDR2 SMNVEV (reference sequence). The CDR3 loop spans 16 amino acids. The CDR3 spells CASSLSSAGRTDTQYF. The CDR3 DNA reads TGTGCCAGCAGTTTATCGTCAGCGGGTCGCACAGATACGCAGTATTTT.

V usage is TRBV3-1 (or the pseudogene TRBV3-2) and J usage is TRBJ1-5; D call uncertain. Germline V lookup: CDR1 LGHDT, CDR2 YNNKEL (reference sequence). The CDR3 has 14 residues. Trimming shortened V by 2 bases and J by 11 bases, and 16 bases separated the two germline ends. The CDR3 nucleotides are TGTGCCAGCAGCCAACGATCGGGTTTTACGGCCCAGCATTTT. It encodes CASSQRSGFTAQHF.

The chain recombines TRBV6-7 with TRBJ2-7; D gene ambiguous. TRBV6-7 is an ORF for which the function is uncertain. The CDR3 has 14 residues. V shed 2 bases and J shed 1 base, with 9 bases lying between them. DNA of the CDR3: TGTGCCAGCAGTTACCAGGCAGCTTCCTACGAGCAGTACTTC. Protein: CASSYQAASYEQYF.

With regard to this clone: A junction boundary mismatches the germline segment, possibly from a read error. V is TRBV6-1 and J is TRBJ1-6; D is uncertain. Germline V lookup: CDR1 MNHNS, CDR2 SASEGT. The CDR3 runs to 13 residues. The CDR3 protein is CASREVNNSPLHF. The DNA of the CDR3 is TGTGCCAGCAGAGAAGTCAATAATTCACCCCTCCACTTT.

The chain joins TRBV18 to TRBJ1-5; 9 bases map to TRBD1. Trimming took 3 bases from V and 7 from J; bases not matched to a gene: 4. Germline V gene lookup returns CDR1 KGHSH and CDR2 LQKENI. CDR3 length: 14 amino acids. The CDR3 loop is CASSPGQGGQPQHF. The CDR3 DNA sequence: TGTGCCAGCTCACCGGGACAGGGAGGACAGCCCCAGCATTTT. The full variable domain, in which reference TRBV18 and TRBJ1-5 provide the parts outside the CDR3, is NAGVMQNPRHLVRRRGQEARLRCSPMKGHSHVYWYRQLPEEGLKFMVYLQKENIIDESGMPKERFSAEFPKEGPSILRIQQVVRGDSAAYFCASSPGQGGQPQHFGDGTRLSIL.

The V and J genes are TRBV27 and TRBJ2-5, with a tentative D call TRBD2 (6 bases). V was cut by 5 bases and J by 4 bases, with 14 bases left in between. Germline CDR1 reads MNHEY; CDR2 reads SMNVEV (reference sequence). The CDR3 loop spans 14 amino acids. DNA of the CDR3: TGTGCCAGCAGTAGTAACGGAGCGGGAGAGACCCAGTACTTC. It encodes CASSSNGAGETQYF.

In this sample, this clone turned up a few times. The rearrangement uses TRBV5-1 and TRBJ2-3, with TRBD2 matching 7 bases. V lost 4 bases, J lost 2 bases, and 4 bases stayed unmatched. The CDR3 runs 14 residues. Germline V gives CDR1 SGHRS, CDR2 YFSETQ. Here the CDR3 DNA reads TGCGCCAGCAGCCCGGGACTACTCACAGATACGCAGTATTTT. Translated: CASSPGLLTDTQYF.

The chain has TRBV6-5 and TRBJ2-5, with 8 bases aligning to TRBD1. Germline V gene lookup returns CDR1 MNHEY and CDR2 SVGAGI. Trimming at V came to 9 bases and at J to 4 bases, leaving 10 bases not matched to a gene. There are 14 residues in the CDR3. DNA for the CDR3: TGTGCCAGTACCGACAGGGGCGAGGGAGAGACCCAGTACTTC. Translation gives CASTDRGEGETQYF.

This clone has more than one count but fewer than ten. V usage is TRBV5-5 and J usage is TRBJ2-7, with 8 positions matching TRBD1. The CDR3 consists of 14 residues. Germline lookup yields CDR1 SGHKS and CDR2 YYEKEE (reference sequence). With V trimmed by 4 bases and J by 5 bases, 8 bases remained unmatched. This CDR3 reads CASSRQGPPHEQYF. The CDR3 DNA follows: TGTGCCAGCAGCCGACAGGGGCCACCACACGAGCAGTACTTC.

V usage is TRBV20-1 and J usage is TRBJ2-7, with 11 bases that match TRBD2. CDR1 DFQATT and CDR2 SNEGSKA come from the germline V gene (reference sequence). The J segment lost 5 bases and the V segment lost 3 bases, leaving 6 bases of the junction unmatched. CDR3 size: 14 residues. The CDR3 loop is CSASLAGGEDEQYF. The CDR3, as DNA: TGCAGTGCTAGTTTAGCGGGAGGGGAAGACGAGCAGTACTTC.

J is TRBJ1-1 and V is TRBV6-4; 8 bases are shared with TRBD1. Trimming took 5 bases from V and 5 from J; bases not matched to a gene: 7. Germline V gene lookup returns CDR1 MRHNA and CDR2 SNTAGT. This CDR3 is built from 14 residues. CDR3 coding DNA: TGTGCCAGCAGTCGGGACAGGAGTGGTACTGAAGCTTTCTTT. Protein product: CASSRDRSGTEAFF.

The rearrangement uses TRBV15 and TRBJ2-1; TRBD2 matches 8 bases. CDR1 is LNHNV, CDR2 YYDKDF, per germline (reference sequence). The CDR3 spans 18 residues. With V trimmed by 0 bases and J by 4 bases, 11 bases remained unmatched. For the CDR3, the DNA is TGTGCCACCAGCAGAGAATTAATAGCGGGACCGGAATACAATGAGCAGTTCTTC. Protein product: CATSRELIAGPEYNEQFF.

J is TRBJ2-7 and V is TRBV11-2; D is ambiguous. V dropped 4 bases and J dropped 3 bases, with 7 bases sitting between them. In germline, CDR1 is SGHAT, CDR2 FQNNGV. The CDR3 is 12 amino acids. CDR3 protein: CASSSNFYEQYF. DNA for the CDR3: TGTGCCAGCAGCTCAAACTTCTACGAGCAGTACTTC.

The rearrangement uses TRBV29-1 and TRBJ1-2, with TRBD1 matching 8 bases. The CDR3 has 12 amino acids. CDR1 is SQVTM, CDR2 ANQGSEA, per germline. J was trimmed by 3 bases and V by 7 bases; bases with no gene match: 4. This CDR3 is CSGVQGDYGYTF. The CDR3 DNA is TGCAGCGGTGTACAGGGGGACTATGGCTACACCTTC. Drawing the rest from reference TRBV29-1 and TRBJ1-2, the complete variable domain is SAVISQKPSRDICQRGTSLTIQCQVDSQVTMMFWYRQQPGQSLTLIATANQGSEATYESGFVIDKFPISRPNLTFSTLTVSNMSPEDSSIYLCSGVQGDYGYTFGSGTRLTVV.

This clone was seen a handful of times. This chain connects TRBV5-1 to TRBJ1-2; a weak D match, TRBD1 (6 bases). The germline CDR1 and CDR2 sequences are SGHRS and YFSETQ. CDR3 length equals 12 residues. The ends were cut back, 1 base at V and 11 bases at J, with 12 bases in the middle. CDR3 in amino acids: CASSLSQGMYTF. DNA for the CDR3: TGCGCCAGCAGCTTGAGCCAGGGGATGTACACCTTC.

The rearrangement uses TRBV5-4 and TRBJ2-3, with 7 bases fitting TRBD1. The CDR3 covers 15 residues. With 1 base clipped from V and 0 bases from J, the junction kept 2 bases outside the gene matches. Germline assignment: CDR1 SGHNT and CDR2 YYREEE (reference sequence). CDR3 residues: CASSLRGQSTDTQYF. CDR3 nucleotides: TGTGCCAGCAGCTTGAGGGGGCAGAGCACAGATACGCAGTATTTT.

The chain links TRBV5-1 to TRBJ1-2; TRBD1 is a possible D gene (5 bases). The CDR3 runs to 14 residues. The germline V gene encodes CDR1 SGHRS and CDR2 YFSETQ. Trimming shortened V by 3 bases and J by 9 bases, and 18 bases separated the two germline ends. The DNA for the CDR3 is TGCGCCAGCAGCTACGGGACGGAGGGTAGCAGCTACACCTTC. This encodes CASSYGTEGSSYTF. Supplemented by reference TRBV5-1 and TRBJ1-2, the full variable domain reads KAGVTQTPRYLIKTRGQQVTLSCSPISGHRSVSWYQQTPGQGLQFLFEYFSETQRNKGNFPGRFSGRQFSNSRSEMNVSTLELGDSALYLCASSYGTEGSSYTFGSGTRLTVV.

The gene calls are TRBV6-5 and TRBJ1-3; D not certain. V lost 0 bases, J lost 8 bases, and 14 bases lay in between. This CDR3 contains 15 residues. In germline, CDR1 is MNHEY, CDR2 SVGAGI. The CDR3 sequence: CASSYSAGLVYTIYF. The DNA of the CDR3 is TGTGCCAGCAGTTACTCGGCAGGACTGGTGTACACCATATATTTT.

The V gene is TRBV3-1 (or the pseudogene TRBV3-2), the J gene TRBJ2-7; tentatively, D is TRBD1 (6 bases). CDR1 is LGHDT and CDR2 is YNNKEL in the germline V gene (reference sequence). V was pared by 5 bases and J by 2 bases, with 13 bases between. The CDR3 totals 14 residues. CDR3 coding DNA: TGTGCCAGCAGCTCGACAGGTGGAGCCTACGAGCAGTACTTC. This gives the protein CASSSTGGAYEQYF.

The chain recombines TRBV7-2 with TRBJ2-5; TRBD2 aligns across 10 bases. Germline V CDR1 and CDR2: SGHTA, FQGNSA. V lost 4 bases, J lost 4 bases, and 6 bases stayed unmatched. The CDR3 sequence is 15 residues long. Here the CDR3 reads CASSSSSGSGETQYF. The CDR3 coding sequence is TGTGCCAGCAGCTCCTCTAGCGGGAGCGGAGAGACCCAGTACTTC.

This sequence joins TRBV7-3 and TRBJ2-5; TRBD1 agrees at 7 bases. The J segment lost 1 base and the V segment lost 5 bases, leaving 1 base of the junction unmatched. The CDR3 runs 13 residues. Per the germline V gene, CDR1 is SGHTA and CDR2 is FQGTGA. This CDR3 is CASSRDSQETQYF. The CDR3 DNA reads TGTGCCAGCAGCCGGGACAGCCAAGAGACCCAGTACTTC.

V is TRBV5-1 and J is TRBJ2-1; 7 bases are a match to TRBD2. Germline V CDR1 and CDR2: SGHRS, YFSETQ. The CDR3 has 16 amino acids. Trimming at V came to 3 bases and at J to 2 bases, leaving 8 bases not matched to a gene. In DNA, the CDR3 is TGCGCCAGCAGCTCCTCTCTGGCGGGAGCCTACAATGAGCAGTTCTTC. Translated, it gives CASSSSLAGAYNEQFF.

The chain links TRBV7-3 to TRBJ2-5, with D perhaps matching TRBD2 (6 bases). This CDR3 spans 14 amino acids. The germline V and J ends were trimmed by 5 bases and 5 bases, with 15 bases remaining between them. Per germline, CDR1 SGHTA and CDR2 FQGTGA. The CDR3 DNA is TGTGCCAGCAGCCAAACAGGCGGGAAGGAGACCCAGTACTTC. It specifies CASSQTGGKETQYF.